This T cell receptor (beta chain) was sequenced in a study of cytomegalovirus exposure and HLA in healthy donors. PCR used 60 Vbeta primers and 13 Jbeta primers. TCRdb's copy holds only in-frame clones and misses some; the assay was immunoSEQ multiplex PCR. The top ten hold around 7% of the sample, which has some 150,000 clones, over 60% seen once. This CDR3 spans 13 amino acids. After removal of 3 bases from V and 5 bases from J, the junction contained 4 bases not matched to a gene. Germline-derived CDR1 and CDR2 are SQVTM and ANQGSEA. V usage is TRBV29-1 and J usage is TRBJ1-1, with 9 bases lining up with TRBD1. The sequencing input was PBMCs. This clonotype was sampled from a man aged 35-49 years in good health and CMV-seropositive. This CDR3 is CSVDLGQGTEAFF. CDR3 coding DNA: TGCAGCGTTGACCTGGGACAGGGAACTGAAGCTTTCTTT.